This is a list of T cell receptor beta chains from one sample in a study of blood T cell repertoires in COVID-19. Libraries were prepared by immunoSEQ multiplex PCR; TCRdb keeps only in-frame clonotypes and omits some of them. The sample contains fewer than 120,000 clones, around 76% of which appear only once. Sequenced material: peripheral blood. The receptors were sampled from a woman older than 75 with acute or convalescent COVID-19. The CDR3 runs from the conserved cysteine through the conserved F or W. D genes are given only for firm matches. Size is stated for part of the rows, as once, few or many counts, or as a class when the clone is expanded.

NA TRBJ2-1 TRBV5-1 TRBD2 CASSLAPSGGREQFF TGCGCCAGCAGCTTGGCGCCTAGCGGGGGCCGTGAGCAGTTCTTC
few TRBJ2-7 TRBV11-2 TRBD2 CASSLEVAGVYEQYF TGTGCCAGCAGCTTAGAGGTAGCGGGCGTCTACGAGCAGTACTTC
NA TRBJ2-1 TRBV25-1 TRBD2 CASWRGGSYNEQFF TGTGCCAGCTGGCGGGGGGGCTCCTACAATGAGCAGTTCTTC
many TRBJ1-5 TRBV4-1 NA CASSQGAVSGGQPQHF TGCGCCAGCAGCCAAGGGGCAGTGAGCGGAGGCCAGCCCCAGCATTTT
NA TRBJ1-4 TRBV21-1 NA CASSKGRSADNEKLFF TGTGCCAGCAGCAAAGGGAGGAGTGCAGATAATGAAAAACTGTTTTTT
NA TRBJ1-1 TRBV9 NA CASSVEGQEAEMTEAFF TGTGCCAGCAGCGTAGAGGGCCAGGAAGCGGAGATGACTGAAGCTTTCTTT
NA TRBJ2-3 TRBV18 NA CASSPREADTQYF TGTGCCAGCTCACCACGGGAGGCAGATACGCAGTATTTT
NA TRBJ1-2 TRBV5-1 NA CASSSSGGSYGYTF TGCGCCAGCAGCTCGTCGGGGGGATCGTACGGCTACACCTTC
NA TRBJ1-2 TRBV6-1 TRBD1 CASSAAFGTGVGYTF TGTGCCAGCAGTGCAGCATTCGGGACAGGAGTTGGCTACACCTTC
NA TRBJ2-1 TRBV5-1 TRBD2 CASSGGTSGVNEQFF TGCGCCAGCAGCGGGGGGACTAGCGGGGTCAATGAGCAGTTCTTC
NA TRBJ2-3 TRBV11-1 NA CASSLQSPGVADTQYF TGTGCCAGCAGCTTACAGTCCCCAGGGGTTGCAGATACGCAGTATTTT
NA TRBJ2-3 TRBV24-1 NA CATTSAGSSTDTQYF TGTGCCACCACGAGCGCGGGGTCTAGCACAGATACGCAGTATTTT
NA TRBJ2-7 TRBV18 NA CASPPTATYEQYF TGTGCCAGCCCACCAACAGCTACCTACGAGCAGTACTTC
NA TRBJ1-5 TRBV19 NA CASKPIGHDSNQPQHF TGTGCCAGTAAACCTATCGGACACGATAGCAATCAGCCCCAGCATTTT
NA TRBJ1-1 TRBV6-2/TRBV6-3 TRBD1 CASSDRQGMNTEAFF TGTGCCAGCAGTGACAGACAGGGTATGAACACTGAAGCTTTCTTT
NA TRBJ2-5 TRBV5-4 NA CASSFGEVGETQYF TGTGCCAGCAGCTTTGGGGAGGTTGGCGAGACCCAGTACTTC
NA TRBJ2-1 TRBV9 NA CASSVAPAEGNEQFF TGTGCCAGCAGCGTAGCTCCAGCGGAGGGGAATGAGCAGTTCTTC
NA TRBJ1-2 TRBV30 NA CAWSSQYGGYTF TGTGCCTGGAGTTCACAGTATGGAGGCTACACCTTC
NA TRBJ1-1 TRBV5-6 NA CASSLGVNTEAFF TGTGCCAGCAGTCTAGGAGTTAACACTGAAGCTTTCTTT
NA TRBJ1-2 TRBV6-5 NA CASTKGRGANYGYTF TGTGCCAGCACTAAAGGACGGGGAGCTAACTATGGCTACACCTTC
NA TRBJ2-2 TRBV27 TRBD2 CASRIRGGRTGELFF TGTGCCAGCAGGATCCGGGGGGGCCGAACCGGGGAGCTGTTTTTT
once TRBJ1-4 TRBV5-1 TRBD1 CASSLSFQGAEKLFF TGCGCCAGCAGCTTGTCGTTCCAGGGGGCTGAAAAACTGTTTTTT
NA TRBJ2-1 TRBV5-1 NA CASSLDSDNSYNEQFF TGCGCCAGCAGCTTGGATTCGGACAACTCCTACAATGAGCAGTTCTTC
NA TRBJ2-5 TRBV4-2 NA CASSQGGGFETQYF TGTGCCAGCAGCCAAGGTGGAGGTTTTGAGACCCAGTACTTC
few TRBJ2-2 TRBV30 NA CAWSWQYHGELFF TGTGCCTGGAGTTGGCAGTATCACGGGGAGCTGTTTTTT
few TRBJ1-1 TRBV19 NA CASTSPGGRSTEAFF TGTGCCAGTACCTCCCCCGGGGGTAGGTCCACTGAAGCTTTCTTT
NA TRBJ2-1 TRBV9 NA CASRPSGHAYNEQFF TGTGCCAGCAGGCCGAGCGGCCATGCCTACAATGAGCAGTTCTTC